This TCR beta chain was identified in a study of shared clonotypes between healthy human individuals. CD45RO-negative CD8 cells positively selected for CCR7 made up the naive population, which excluded terminally differentiated effector memory CD45RA+ cells. Clones were sequenced by immunoSEQ multiplex PCR, and TCRdb holds only the in-frame ones, with some missing. The sample contains approximately 2,200,000 clones, 93% of which appear only once. This CDR3 has 14 residues. The germline V gene has CDR1 MNHEY and CDR2 SMNVEV (reference sequence). The J segment lost 1 base and the V segment lost 6 bases, leaving 1 base of the junction unmatched. Points from the study as a whole: Measured sharing among donors was expected to vary with sequencing depth. A generally larger estimated richness was seen in naive subsets than in memory subsets. Rarefaction showed sorted-subset sequencing was incomplete despite large depth.

This clone was detected only a few times. Its antigen is undetermined. This specimen includes other DNA sequences encoding the same CDR3. The material sequenced was naive CD8+ T cells from PBMCs. The V call is TRBV27, the J call TRBJ1-5; 9 positions match TRBD1. The TCR comes from a man younger than 35 in good health. Some clones in this sample may be carry-over from other donors' samples. CDR3 in amino acids: CASRTGGSNQPQHF. The CDR3, as DNA: TGTGCCAGCAGGACAGGGGGGAGCAATCAGCCCCAGCATTTT.